This T cell receptor (beta chain) derives from a study of T cell repertoires in cytomegalovirus infection. A few counts support this clonotype. TCRdb recomputed calls from the reads with MiXCR, one row per CDR3 protein. The table lists about 490,000 distinct CDR3 sequences, approximately 16% of them singletons. Source material: CD8+ T cells from PBMCs. The origin of this receptor is a human donor in good health (CMV status not recorded). Some clones in this sample may be carry-over from other donors' samples.

CDR3 nucleotide sequence: TGTGCCAGCAGTTTATGGGGTGAGCAGTTCTTC. Amino acid sequence: CASSLWGEQFF. The chain combines TRBV27 with TRBJ2-1; no definite D call. The germline V and J ends were trimmed by 1 base and 9 bases, with 4 bases remaining between them. There are 11 residues in the CDR3. Germline assignment: CDR1 MNHEY and CDR2 SMNVEV (reference sequence).